The next 24 T cell receptor beta chains were all read from a single sample in a study of CD8 T cells in Susac syndrome (dated by TCRdb to between 2018 and 2021). The receptor library was made with the immunoSEQ multiplex PCR assay. RNA was extracted with the RNeasy kit and roughly 0.45 to 1 ug was reverse transcribed using random hexamers. The public sequencing data were trimmed at Q25 with fastp and processed into clonotypes with MiXCR by TCRdb, which kept only in-frame beta chains. Rows matching on CDR3 protein sequence are summarized as one entry with the most common DNA and genes. A total of about 200,000 distinct CDR3 sequences appear in this sample, about 93% of them only once. Clones ranked in the top ten supply roughly 0.13% of the sample. Source material: CD8+ T cells from PBMCs. The receptors were sampled from a human donor with multiple sclerosis.

This chain joins TRBV19 and TRBJ1-5, with a possible D match to TRBD1 (6 bases). V lost 4 bases to trimming and J lost 3 bases, with 19 bases between them. CDR1 and CDR2 from the germline V gene are LNHDA and SQIVND (reference sequence). This CDR3 has 17 amino acids. The CDR3 reads CASSKVGGGSYNQPQHF. The CDR3 coding sequence is TGTGCCAGTAGTAAAGTCGGGGGGGGCAGTTACAATCAGCCCCAGCATTTT.

V is TRBV6-5 and J is TRBJ2-7, with 7 bases identical to TRBD2. Germline CDR1 is MNHEY and CDR2 is SVGAGI. The CDR3 consists of 11 residues. The J segment lost 9 bases and the V segment lost 4 bases, leaving 3 bases of the junction unmatched. This CDR3 is CASSFGEGQYF. For the CDR3, the DNA is TGTGCCAGCAGTTTTGGGGAGGGGCAGTACTTC.

The table lists this clonotype with a few counts. V usage is TRBV7-9 and J usage is TRBJ1-6, with D unclear. CDR3 length: 14 amino acids. Germline lookup yields CDR1 SEHNR and CDR2 FQNEAQ (reference sequence). The V gene lost 1 base and the J gene lost 3 bases, with 4 bases spanning the gap. The CDR3 loop reads CASSLDSYNSPLHF. For the CDR3, the DNA is TGTGCCAGCAGCTTAGACAGCTATAATTCACCCCTCCACTTT.

V is TRBV5-4 and J is TRBJ2-2; D is ambiguous. The CDR3 spans 13 residues. V lost 5 bases and J 3 bases, leaving 8 bases between the germline ends. Germline-derived CDR1 and CDR2 are SGHNT and YYREEE (reference sequence). Here the CDR3 DNA reads TGTGCCAGCAGTGCTGAGGACACCGGGGAGCTGTTTTTT. This codes for CASSAEDTGELFF.

The chain links TRBV4-3 to TRBJ2-6, with a possible D match to TRBD2 (5 bases). V shed 0 bases and J shed 2 bases, with 8 bases lying between them. Germline V gene sequence: CDR1 LGHNA, CDR2 YSLEER. The CDR3 has 16 residues. Here the CDR3 DNA reads TGCGCCAGCAGCCAAGATTTCGGGGCTGGGGCCAACGTCCTGACTTTC. Protein product: CASSQDFGAGANVLTF.

V is TRBV7-9 and J is TRBJ1-2; 8 bases are shared with TRBD1. The V segment lost 5 bases and the J segment 3 bases; nucleotides outside the gene matches: 5. Germline CDR1 and CDR2: SEHNR and FQNEAQ (reference sequence). This CDR3 contains 14 residues. For the CDR3, the DNA is TGTGCCAGCAGCGAGCAGGGGGCCCACTATGGCTACACCTTC. This sequence encodes CASSEQGAHYGYTF.

The rearrangement links TRBV5-1 to TRBJ2-7; D is possibly TRBD1 (5 bases). With 0 bases removed from V and 2 bases from J, the gap between germline ends came to 9 bases. The CDR3 is made up of 14 amino acids. CDR1 SGHRS and CDR2 YFSETQ come from the germline V gene. DNA of the CDR3: TGCGCCAGCAGCTTGGGGACACCGGCCTACGAGCAGTACTTC. Translation: CASSLGTPAYEQYF.

The J gene is TRBJ2-7, the V gene TRBV6-2 or TRBV6-3; 7 bases fit TRBD2. There are 12 residues in the CDR3. The germline V gene has CDR1 MNHEY and CDR2 SVGEGT. V was clipped by 8 bases and J by 2 bases; unmatched bases: 3. The CDR3 spells CASRGLAYEQYF. The CDR3 DNA reads as TGTGCCAGCCGCGGACTAGCCTACGAGCAGTACTTC.

The CDR3 here is CASTWGSPDTQYF. As DNA, the CDR3 is TGTGCCAGCACTTGGGGGTCCCCAGATACGCAGTATTTT. The chain combines TRBV2 with TRBJ2-3, with D perhaps TRBD1 or TRBD2 (5 bases each). The CDR3 is made up of 13 amino acids. V was clipped by 7 bases and J by 4 bases, with 12 bases between them. The V gene's germline CDR1 is SNHLY and CDR2 FYNNEI.

The rearrangement joins TRBV30 to TRBJ2-1; 9 nucleotides line up with TRBD2. Germline V gene data show CDR1 as GTSNPN and CDR2 as SVGIG (reference sequence). The CDR3 is made up of 13 amino acids. V lost 8 bases, J lost 4 bases, and 6 bases stayed unmatched. The CDR3 reads CARGGGGYNEQFF. CDR3 in DNA: TGTGCCCGAGGCGGGGGGGGATACAATGAGCAGTTCTTC.

V gene TRBV7-9 combines with J gene TRBJ2-1, with TRBD2 matching over 7 bases. The CDR3 consists of 15 residues. After removal of 5 bases from V and 6 bases from J, the junction contained 10 bases not matched to a gene. Germline-derived CDR1 and CDR2 are SEHNR and FQNEAQ (reference sequence). CDR3 in amino acids: CASSPPRGGGNEQFF. CDR3 bases: TGTGCCAGCAGCCCGCCCCGAGGCGGGGGCAATGAGCAGTTCTTC.

The genes are TRBV7-8 and TRBJ1-1; unclear D gene. Germline V gene sequence: CDR1 SGHVS, CDR2 FQNEAQ. The germline V and J ends were trimmed by 5 bases and 5 bases, with 21 bases remaining between them. The CDR3 extends over 16 amino acids. This chain's CDR3 is CASSQDPYIGWTEAFF. The CDR3 DNA reads as TGTGCCAGCAGCCAAGATCCCTATATTGGGTGGACTGAAGCTTTCTTT.

V usage is TRBV9 and J usage is TRBJ2-6, with TRBD2 matching over 7 bases. This CDR3 region has 15 residues. CDR1 is SGDLS, CDR2 YYNGEE, per germline. V lost 3 bases, J lost 0 bases, and 0 bases stayed unmatched. In DNA form, the CDR3 reads TGTGCCAGCAGCGGGGGGGGCTCTGGGGCCAACGTCCTGACTTTC. This translates into CASSGGGSGANVLTF.

This CDR3 reads CASSSFSGSPTTTDTQYF. CDR3 bases: TGTGCCAGCAGTTCCTTCAGCGGGAGCCCCACCACCACAGATACGCAGTATTTT. The rearrangement joins TRBV6-2 or TRBV6-3 to TRBJ2-3, with 8 bases fitting TRBD2. The junction had 14 bases not matched to a gene; V was cut back by 4 bases and J by 2 bases. Germline CDR1 reads MNHEY; CDR2 reads SVGEGT. CDR3 length: 18 amino acids.

This clonotype came up once. The CDR3 bases are TGTGCCAGCAGCCAAGGAGGGACAGGACCCCTTGGTGGGGCCAACGTCCTGACTTTC. Translated: CASSQGGTGPLGGANVLTF. The chain combines TRBV3-1 with TRBJ2-6; 8 nucleotides line up with TRBD1. The germline V gene has CDR1 LGHDT and CDR2 YNNKEL (reference sequence). V lost 1 base, J lost 3 bases, and 11 bases stayed unmatched. The length of the CDR3 is 19 residues.

The chain recombines TRBV6-2 or TRBV6-3 with TRBJ2-7; D tentatively fits TRBD1 or TRBD2 (5 bases each). Between the trimmed V and J ends, which lost 5 bases and 5 bases, there was a span of 16 bases. Germline V CDR1 and CDR2: MNHEY, SVGEGT. The CDR3 spans 14 residues. Here the CDR3 DNA reads TGTGCCAGCAGTCAGCTTATTGAGGGGAACGAGCAGTACTTC. As protein: CASSQLIEGNEQYF.

The V gene is TRBV7-2, the J gene TRBJ2-7, with D perhaps given as TRBD1 or TRBD2 (5 bases each). There are 17 residues in the CDR3. Germline assignment: CDR1 SGHTA and CDR2 FQGNSA. V lost 6 bases and J lost 2, with 23 bases in between. In DNA, the CDR3 is TGTGCCAGCAGAGGATTCGAGGGGAAAACCCTTGCCTACGAGCAGTACTTC. Its translation: CASRGFEGKTLAYEQYF.

The J gene is TRBJ2-1, the V gene TRBV30; 8 nucleotides match TRBD1. This CDR3 is 13 amino acids long. Germline lookup yields CDR1 GTSNPN and CDR2 SVGIG (reference sequence). J lost 5 bases, V lost 5 bases, and 5 bases had no gene match. Here the CDR3 reads CAWVGTGDNEQFF. CDR3 DNA sequence: TGTGCCTGGGTGGGGACAGGTGACAATGAGCAGTTCTTC.

The chain uses TRBV27 and TRBJ1-2; 8 nucleotides line up with TRBD1. The germline CDR1 and CDR2 sequences are MNHEY and SMNVEV (reference sequence). This CDR3 region has 17 residues. V was clipped by 4 bases and J by 3 bases; unmatched bases: 13. This chain's CDR3 is CASSSHRVDRGDYGYTF. CDR3 DNA: TGTGCCAGCAGTTCCCACCGAGTAGACAGGGGAGACTATGGCTACACCTTC.

The chain couples TRBV7-8 to TRBJ2-3; D remains ambiguous. CDR1 SGHVS and CDR2 FQNEAQ come from the germline V gene. Trimming pared 3 bases from V and 3 bases from J, leaving 4 bases between. This CDR3 comprises 12 residues. The chain's CDR3 is CASSFRTDTQYF. The CDR3, as DNA: TGTGCCAGCAGCTTCAGGACAGATACGCAGTATTTT. The whole variable domain, filled in from reference TRBV7-8 and TRBJ2-3, reads GAGVSQSPRYKVAKRGQDVALRCDPISGHVSLFWYQQALGQGPEFLTYFQNEAQLDKSGLPSDRFFAERPEGSVSTLKIQRTQQEDSAVYLCASSFRTDTQYFGPGTRLTVL.

The V and J genes are TRBV27 and TRBJ1-6; no reliable D call. Per the germline V gene, CDR1 is MNHEY and CDR2 is SMNVEV (reference sequence). The CDR3 is 14 residues long. V was shortened by 3 bases and J by 5 bases, with 8 bases between the two germline ends. CDR3 DNA sequence: TGTGCCAGCAGTTTGAACAGCCATAATTCACCCCTCCACTTT. It yields the protein CASSLNSHNSPLHF.

The chain has TRBV18 and TRBJ1-4, with 7 bases matching TRBD1. With 5 bases clipped from V and 3 bases from J, the junction kept 18 bases outside the gene matches. This CDR3 spans 19 amino acids. CDR1 is KGHSH and CDR2 is LQKENI in the germline V gene. The CDR3 DNA is TGTGCCAGCTCAACAAGACAGGGAACAGAGCCCACGGCTAATGAAAAACTGTTTTTT. Translating gives CASSTRQGTEPTANEKLFF.

This chain connects TRBV15 to TRBJ2-7; possible D gene TRBD1, 5 bases. The CDR3 consists of 12 residues. V was clipped by 5 bases and J by 2 bases, with 7 bases between them. CDR1 is LNHNV and CDR2 is YYDKDF in the germline V gene (reference sequence). CDR3 region: CATSGATYEQYF. As DNA, the CDR3 is TGTGCCACCAGCGGGGCCACCTACGAGCAGTACTTC.

The V call is TRBV6-1, the J call TRBJ2-5; D gene unclear. The CDR3 length is 13 residues. Germline V gene data show CDR1 as MNHNS and CDR2 as SASEGT. V dropped 3 bases and J dropped 4 bases, with 9 bases sitting between them. The DNA for the CDR3 is TGTGCCAGCAGTGACCCCGACCGAGAGACCCAGTACTTC. Translating it yields CASSDPDRETQYF.